These 15 T cell receptor beta chains came from one sample sequenced in a study of shared clonotypes between healthy human individuals. The repertoire was sequenced with immunoSEQ multiplex PCR; TCRdb's copy has only in-frame clones and lacks some. This table has some 2.3 million clones, over 90% appearing once. Material for sequencing was naive CD4+ T cells from PBMCs. Subset indicated: CD45RA+ positively selected. All receptors derive from a man aged 18-30 years in good health. Some clones in this sample may be carry-over from other donors' samples.

J is TRBJ2-5 and V is TRBV30; D is unclear. The J call is doubtful: the DNA matches TRBJ2-7 better. The CDR3 spans 11 residues. CDR1 is GTSNPN and CDR2 is SVGIG in the germline V gene (reference sequence). CDR3 in DNA: TGTGCCTGGAGCGAATCCTACGAGCAGTACTTC. Its protein product is CAWSESYEQYF.

This sequence joins TRBV7-9 and TRBJ2-6; unclear D gene. This CDR3 is 16 amino acids long. Germline V gene data show CDR1 as SEHNR and CDR2 as FQNEAQ (reference sequence). V shed 2 bases and J shed 0 bases, with 8 bases lying between them. CDR3 DNA sequence: TGTGCCAGCAGCTTAAGGCCGATCTCTGGGGCCAACGTCCTGACTTTC. Its translation: CASSLRPISGANVLTF.

This clone was seen a single time. This chain joins TRBV6-5 and TRBJ2-2, with D uncertain. Looked up from germline, CDR1 is MNHEY and CDR2 is SVGAGI. This CDR3 is built from 11 residues. V lost 4 bases to trimming and J lost 4 bases, with 1 base between them. The DNA of the CDR3 is TGTGCCAGCAGTTCCACCGGGGAGCTGTTTTTT. It specifies CASSSTGELFF.

The CDR3 DNA reads TGTGCCAGCAGTTTAACAGGGGGCTACACTGAAGCTTTCTTT. This sequence encodes CASSLTGGYTEAFF. The chain is built from TRBV6-5 and TRBJ1-1, with TRBD1 identical over 9 bases. With 4 bases clipped from V and 3 bases from J, the junction kept 3 bases outside the gene matches. Germline V CDR1 and CDR2: MNHEY, SVGAGI. This CDR3 comprises 14 residues.

V is TRBV5-8 and J is TRBJ1-2; maybe TRBD1 (5 bases). V lost 1 base and J 4 bases, leaving 11 bases between the germline ends. Looked up from germline, CDR1 is SGHTS and CDR2 is YDEGEE. CDR3 length: 14 amino acids. CDR3 nucleotides: TGTGCCAGCAGCTTGATAGGGGTACGCTATGGCTACACCTTC. As protein: CASSLIGVRYGYTF.

This rearrangement joins TRBV11-3 to TRBJ2-3, with 9 nucleotides matching TRBD2. Losses at the gene ends were 5 bases for V and 3 bases for J; bases not matched to a gene: 6. Germline V gene lookup returns CDR1 SGHNT and CDR2 YENEEA. CDR3 length: 15 amino acids. The CDR3: CASSPGLATTDTQYF. In DNA, the CDR3 is TGTGCCAGCAGCCCAGGACTAGCGACAACAGATACGCAGTATTTT.

The rearrangement uses TRBV29-1 and TRBJ2-1; 11 bases are a match to TRBD2. Germline V gene lookup returns CDR1 SQVTM and CDR2 ANQGSEA. CDR3 length equals 16 residues. The J segment lost 8 bases and the V segment lost 0 bases, leaving 9 bases of the junction unmatched. CDR3 sequence reads: CSVEDRGSGRVDEQFF. For the CDR3, the DNA is TGCAGCGTTGAAGATCGGGGTAGCGGGAGGGTGGATGAGCAGTTCTTC.

The genes are TRBV6-1 and TRBJ2-7; D is undetermined. Trimming left V 0 bases short and J 0 bases short, with 6 bases between. This CDR3 contains 14 residues. Germline V gene sequence: CDR1 MNHNS, CDR2 SASEGT. The CDR3 spells CASSEAAVSYEQYF. For the CDR3, the DNA is TGTGCCAGCAGTGAAGCGGCAGTCTCCTACGAGCAGTACTTC.

This clone appeared a few times. The CDR3 bases are TGTGCCAGCAGCCCTGTGCCAATGACTCCCCAGCATTTT. Amino acid sequence: CASSPVPMTPQHF. The chain uses TRBV4-2 and TRBJ1-5; D is unclear. The CDR3 runs to 13 residues. Germline lookup yields CDR1 LGHNA and CDR2 YNFKEQ. Trimming removed 4 bases at V and 10 bases at J, with 14 bases between.

The genes are TRBV5-1 and TRBJ1-4; weak D call: TRBD1 (5 bases). In germline, CDR1 is SGHRS, CDR2 YFSETQ. This CDR3 region has 16 residues. V was clipped by 0 bases and J by 11 bases, with 20 bases between them. The DNA of the CDR3 is TGCGCCAGCAGCTTGGCATTTGGGGCAGGCCTCGAGAAACTGTTTTTT. Translated: CASSLAFGAGLEKLFF.

This clone was recorded once. The rearrangement links TRBV28 to TRBJ2-7, with D possibly being TRBD2 (6 bases). The CDR3 is made up of 14 amino acids. Germline V gene data show CDR1 as MDHEN and CDR2 as SYDVKM. Trimming removed 3 bases from V and 4 bases from J, with 13 bases in between. This chain's CDR3 is CASSFFPEGYEQYF. For the CDR3, the DNA is TGTGCCAGCAGTTTCTTCCCGGAGGGATACGAGCAGTACTTC.

The rearrangement links TRBV7-2 to TRBJ2-7, with a weak D call TRBD2 (6 bases). CDR1 is SGHTA and CDR2 is FQGNSA in the germline V gene. This CDR3 is 16 amino acids long. V was trimmed by 6 bases and J by 2 bases, leaving 20 bases between them. The CDR3 DNA is TGTGCCAGCAGGTCAGGAGGGGCCCCCCAGGCCTACGAGCAGTACTTC. Translation: CASRSGGAPQAYEQYF.

CDR3 DNA: TGTGCCATCAAGAAGCCGGGGAGTAATGAAAAACTGTTTTTT. Translation gives CAIKKPGSNEKLFF. The gene calls are TRBV10-3 and TRBJ1-4; D remains ambiguous. The germline gives CDR1 ENHRY, CDR2 SYGVKD. The CDR3 is made up of 14 amino acids. V lost 7 bases to trimming and J lost 4 bases, with 13 bases between them.

The chain carries TRBV30 and TRBJ1-5; D gene ambiguous. The CDR3 has 14 amino acids. V shed 3 bases and J shed 0 bases, with 9 bases lying between them. The V gene's germline CDR1 is GTSNPN and CDR2 SVGIG (reference sequence). CDR3 sequence reads: CAWRNKYSNQPQHF. For the CDR3, the DNA is TGTGCCTGGAGGAACAAATATAGCAATCAGCCCCAGCATTTT. The full variable domain, completed using reference TRBV30 and TRBJ1-5, is SQTIHQWPATLVQPVGSPLSLECTVEGTSNPNLYWYRQAAGRGLQLLFYSVGIGQISSEVPQNLSASRPQDRQFILSSKKLLLSDSGFYLCAWRNKYSNQPQHFGDGTRLSIL.

The chain employs TRBV12-5 and TRBJ2-1; a possible D gene is TRBD2 (6 bases). The CDR3 is 15 residues long. The V end lost 6 bases, the J end lost 0 bases, and 12 bases lay between the germline ends. Germline-derived CDR1 and CDR2 are LGHNT and FRNRAP. CDR3 sequence reads: CASGWEVTSYNEQFF. CDR3 DNA: TGTGCTAGTGGCTGGGAGGTTACCTCCTACAATGAGCAGTTCTTC.